This T cell receptor (beta chain) was captured by sequencing in a study of OX40 agonist ivuxolimab in advanced cancers. Study overall: The mean age was around 56 years, ranging from about 20 to 90, with approximately 83% of participants male.

Per germline, CDR1 SNHLY and CDR2 FYNNEI. The CDR3 contains 15 residues. Deletions cut 8 bases from V and 0 bases from J, with 16 bases between. Here immunoSEQ multiplex PCR was the method, and the copy in TCRdb shows in-frame clones only, minus some. The sample shows roughly 50,000 clones, around 89% of them seen only once. The sequences come from CD4+ or CD8+ T cells sorted from blood, collected in a trial of the OX40 agonist ivuxolimab. V is TRBV2 and J is TRBJ1-2; no firm D call. This sequence was found in an adult with an advanced solid tumor such as melanoma, head and neck, liver or kidney cancer. DNA of the CDR3: TGTGCCAGCGCCAGGCCGGACTCAGCTAACTATGGCTACACCTTC. This encodes CASARPDSANYGYTF.